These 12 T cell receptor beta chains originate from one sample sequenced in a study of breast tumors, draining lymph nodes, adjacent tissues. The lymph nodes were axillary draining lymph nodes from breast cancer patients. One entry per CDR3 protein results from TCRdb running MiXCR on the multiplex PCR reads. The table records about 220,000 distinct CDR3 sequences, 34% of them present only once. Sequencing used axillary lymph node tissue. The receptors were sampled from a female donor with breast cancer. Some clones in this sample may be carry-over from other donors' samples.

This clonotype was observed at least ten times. The CDR3 sequence is CASSLRGQGAGYTF. DNA of the CDR3: TGTGCCAGCAGCTTAAGGGGACAGGGGGCTGGCTACACCTTC. J is TRBJ1-2 and V is TRBV7-9; 12 nucleotides agree with TRBD1. CDR3 length: 14 amino acids. With V trimmed by 2 bases and J by 7 bases, 2 bases remained unmatched. The V gene's germline CDR1 is SEHNR and CDR2 FQNEAQ (reference sequence).

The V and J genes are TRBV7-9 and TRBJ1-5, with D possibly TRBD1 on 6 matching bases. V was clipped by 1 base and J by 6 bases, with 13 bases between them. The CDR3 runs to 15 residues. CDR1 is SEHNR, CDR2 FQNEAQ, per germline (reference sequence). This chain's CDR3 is CASSLGQATSQPQHF. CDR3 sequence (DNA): TGTGCCAGCAGCTTAGGACAGGCTACCAGTCAGCCCCAGCATTTT.

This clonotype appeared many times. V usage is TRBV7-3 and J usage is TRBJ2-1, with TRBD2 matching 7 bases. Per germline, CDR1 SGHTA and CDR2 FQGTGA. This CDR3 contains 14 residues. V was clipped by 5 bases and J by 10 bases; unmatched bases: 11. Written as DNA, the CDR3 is TGTGCCAGCAGCCGTCAGGCAGCGGGGATCGAGCAGTTCTTC. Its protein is CASSRQAAGIEQFF.

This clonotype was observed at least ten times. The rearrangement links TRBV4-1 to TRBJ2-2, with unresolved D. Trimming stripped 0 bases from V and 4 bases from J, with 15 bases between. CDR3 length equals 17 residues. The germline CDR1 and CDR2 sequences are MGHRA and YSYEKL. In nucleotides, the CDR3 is TGCGCCAGCAGCCAAGAGTGGGTTCGAGCGTCCACCGGGGAGCTGTTTTTT. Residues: CASSQEWVRASTGELFF.

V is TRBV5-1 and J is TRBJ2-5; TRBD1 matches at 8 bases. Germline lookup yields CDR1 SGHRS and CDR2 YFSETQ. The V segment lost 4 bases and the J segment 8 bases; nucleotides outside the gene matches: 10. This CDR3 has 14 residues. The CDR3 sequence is CASSRGQVEDTQYF. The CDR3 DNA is TGCGCCAGCAGCAGGGGACAGGTGGAGGACACCCAGTACTTC.

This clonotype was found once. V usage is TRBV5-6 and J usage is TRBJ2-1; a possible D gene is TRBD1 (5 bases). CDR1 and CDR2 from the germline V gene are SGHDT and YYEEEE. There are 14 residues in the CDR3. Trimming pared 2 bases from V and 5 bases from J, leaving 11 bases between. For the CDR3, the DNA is TGTGCCAGCAGCTTTGGGGCAAGACACAATGAGCAGTTCTTC. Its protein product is CASSFGARHNEQFF.

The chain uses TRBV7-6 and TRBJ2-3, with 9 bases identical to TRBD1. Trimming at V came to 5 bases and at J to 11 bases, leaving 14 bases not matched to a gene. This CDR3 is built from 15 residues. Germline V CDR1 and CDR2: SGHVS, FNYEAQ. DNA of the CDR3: TGTGCCAGCAGCAGAGGGACAGGGAGAAACAATGAGCAGTATTTT. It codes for CASSRGTGRNNEQYF.

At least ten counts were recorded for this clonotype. This chain's CDR3 is CASSGSGREFF. CDR3 coding DNA: TGTGCCAGCAGCGGCTCGGGAAGGGAGTTCTTC. The J gene is TRBJ2-1, the V gene TRBV9, with a tentative D call TRBD2 (5 bases). This CDR3 has 11 amino acids. The V end lost 3 bases, the J end lost 14 bases, and 12 bases lay between the germline ends. Germline CDR1 SGDLS, CDR2 YYNGEE.

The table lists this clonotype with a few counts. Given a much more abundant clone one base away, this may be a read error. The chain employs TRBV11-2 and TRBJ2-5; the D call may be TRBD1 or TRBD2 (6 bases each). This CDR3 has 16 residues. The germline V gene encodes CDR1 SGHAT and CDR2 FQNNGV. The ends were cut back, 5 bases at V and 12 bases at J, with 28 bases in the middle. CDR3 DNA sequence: TGTGCCAGCAGCCCCCCCCTAATACCGGGGGCCGTAATGAAGTACTTC. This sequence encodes CASSPPLIPGAVMKYF.

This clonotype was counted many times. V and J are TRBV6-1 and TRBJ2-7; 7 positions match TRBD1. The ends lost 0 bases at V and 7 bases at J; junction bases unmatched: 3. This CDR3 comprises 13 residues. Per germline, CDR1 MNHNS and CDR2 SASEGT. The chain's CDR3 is CASSEAGQQEQYF. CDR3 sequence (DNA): TGTGCCAGCAGTGAAGCGGGACAGCAAGAGCAGTACTTC.

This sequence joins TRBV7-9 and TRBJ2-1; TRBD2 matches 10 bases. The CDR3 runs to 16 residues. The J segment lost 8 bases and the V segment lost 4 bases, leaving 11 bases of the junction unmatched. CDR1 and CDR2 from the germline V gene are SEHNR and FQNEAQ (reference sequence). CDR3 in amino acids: CASSSGDSGRIDEQFF. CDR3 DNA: TGTGCCAGCAGCTCAGGGGATAGCGGGAGGATTGATGAGCAGTTCTTC.

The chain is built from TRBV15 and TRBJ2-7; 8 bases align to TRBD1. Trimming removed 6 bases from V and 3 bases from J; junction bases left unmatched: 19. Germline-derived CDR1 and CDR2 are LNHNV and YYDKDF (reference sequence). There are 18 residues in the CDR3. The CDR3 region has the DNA TGTGCCACCAGTATCGACAGTGCTAGGGCAGGGGGCAGCTACGAGCAGTACTTC. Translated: CATSIDSARAGGSYEQYF.